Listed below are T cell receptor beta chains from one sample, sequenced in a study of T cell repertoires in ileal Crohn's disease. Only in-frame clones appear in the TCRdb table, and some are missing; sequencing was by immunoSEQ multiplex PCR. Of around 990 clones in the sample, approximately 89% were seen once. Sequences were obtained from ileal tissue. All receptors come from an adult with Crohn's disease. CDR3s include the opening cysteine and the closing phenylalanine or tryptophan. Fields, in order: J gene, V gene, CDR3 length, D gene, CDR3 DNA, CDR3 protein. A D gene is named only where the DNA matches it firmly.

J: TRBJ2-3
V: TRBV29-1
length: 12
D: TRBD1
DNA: TGCAGCGTTCGGCAGGGGGAGAGGACGCAGTATTTT
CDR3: CSVRQGERTQYF

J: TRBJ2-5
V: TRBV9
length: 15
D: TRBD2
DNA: TGTGCCAGCAGCCCCCGAGCGGGGGCCGGGGAGACCCAGTACTTC
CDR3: CASSPRAGAGETQYF

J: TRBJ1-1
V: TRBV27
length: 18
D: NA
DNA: TGTGCCAGCAGTTTATCACCTCGGGGGGCTGGAATGAACACTGAAGCTTTCTTT
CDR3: CASSLSPRGAGMNTEAFF

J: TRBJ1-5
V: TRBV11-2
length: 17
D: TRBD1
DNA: TGTGCCAGCAGCCCCGGACAGGGGATCGTTAGCAATCAGCCCCAGCATTTT
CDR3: CASSPGQGIVSNQPQHF

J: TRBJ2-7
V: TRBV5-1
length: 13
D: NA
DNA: TGCGCCAGCAGCAACCAGGGTTCCTACGAGCAGTACTTC
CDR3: CASSNQGSYEQYF

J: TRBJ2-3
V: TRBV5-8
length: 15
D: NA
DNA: TGTGCCAGCAGCTGGGGGGTGTTCTCAACCGATACGCAGTATTTT
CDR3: CASSWGVFSTDTQYF

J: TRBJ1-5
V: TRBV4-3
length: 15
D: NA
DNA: TGCGCCAGCAGCCAAGGGGCGGCAGGGAATCAGCCCCAGCATTTT
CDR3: CASSQGAAGNQPQHF